This TCR beta chain was documented in a study of human T cells and chemical hapten exposure. Time point denoted: pre-sensitization, week 0. Indicated treatment: therapeutic diphenylcyclopropenone sensitization with weekly scalp DPC. MiXCR, applied by TCRdb to the RACE reads, yields one record per CDR3 protein. The data hold around 330,000 distinct CDR3 sequences, with 5.5% observed a single time. Germline loops: CDR1 ENHRY, CDR2 SYGVKD. The CDR3 length is 16 residues. V was clipped by 5 bases and J by 5 bases; unmatched bases: 13. The J gene is TRBJ1-1, the V gene TRBV10-3; 8 bases match TRBD1. This sequence originates from a woman between 18 and 29 years old with alopecia areata. Some clones in this sample may be carry-over from other donors' samples. The sample was whole blood, taken in connection with sensitization to the hapten diphenylcyclopropenone (DPC). The CDR3 DNA is TGTGCCATCAGTAAAGAGCAGGGGGCGTCCAGGACTGAAGCTTTCTTT. It specifies CAISKEQGASRTEAFF.